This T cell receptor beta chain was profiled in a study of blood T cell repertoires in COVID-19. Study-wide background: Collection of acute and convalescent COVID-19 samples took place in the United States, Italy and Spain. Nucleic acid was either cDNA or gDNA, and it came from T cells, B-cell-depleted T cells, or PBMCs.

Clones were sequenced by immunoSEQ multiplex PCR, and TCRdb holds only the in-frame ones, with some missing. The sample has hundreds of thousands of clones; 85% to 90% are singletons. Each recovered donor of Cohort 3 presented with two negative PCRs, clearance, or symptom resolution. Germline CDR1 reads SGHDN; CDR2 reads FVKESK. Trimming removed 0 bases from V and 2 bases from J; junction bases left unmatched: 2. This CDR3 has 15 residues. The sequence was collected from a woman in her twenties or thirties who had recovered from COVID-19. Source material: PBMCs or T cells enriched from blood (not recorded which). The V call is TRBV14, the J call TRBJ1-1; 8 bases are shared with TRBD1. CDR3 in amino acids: CASSQDRGPNTEAFF. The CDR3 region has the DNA TGTGCCAGCAGCCAAGACAGGGGGCCCAACACTGAAGCTTTCTTT. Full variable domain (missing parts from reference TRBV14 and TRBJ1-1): EAGVTQFPSHSVIEKGQTVTLRCDPISGHDNLYWYRRVMGKEIKFLLHFVKESKQDESGMPNNRFLAERTGGTYSTLKVQPAELEDSGVYFCASSQDRGPNTEAFFGQGTRLTVV.